The rows below give T cell receptor beta chains drawn from one sample of a study of blood T cell repertoires in COVID-19. Profiled with immunoSEQ multiplex PCR; TCRdb holds only in-frame clones, not every one. The sample consists of 490,000 or so clones, approximately 91% of them appearing once. Source material: PBMCs or T cells enriched from blood (not recorded which). All receptors derive from a woman in her fifties or sixties who had recovered from COVID-19. Each CDR3 is given with its conserved first and last residue. The D gene is left open where the match is weak. Some rows mark clone size as missing; the rest say once, few, many or name a class of expanded clone.

clone_size d_call j_call v_call cdr3_length cdr3_aa cdr3_nt
once . TRBJ2-3 TRBV7-2 13 CASSFSYTDTQYF TGTGCCAGCAGCTTCTCCTACACAGATACGCAGTATTTT
. . TRBJ1-5 TRBV27 16 CASSPLDRGSNQPQHF TGTGCCAGCAGTCCCCTGGACAGAGGAAGCAATCAGCCCCAGCATTTT
. . TRBJ2-2 TRBV11-3 14 CASSLVAGPGELFF TGTGCCAGCAGCTTAGTCGCGGGGCCCGGGGAGCTGTTTTTT
. . TRBJ1-2 TRBV19 15 CASTLTPGAGGGYTF TGTGCCAGTACGCTCACCCCCGGAGCGGGAGGGGGCTACACCTTC
. . TRBJ2-2 TRBV5-8 16 CASSFQGSVYTGELFF TGTGCCAGCAGCTTCCAGGGGTCGGTTTACACCGGGGAGCTGTTTTTT
. . TRBJ1-2 TRBV2 14 CASKGGGQPNGYTF TGTGCCAGCAAGGGGGGGGGACAACCCAATGGCTACACCTTC
. . TRBJ2-1 TRBV5-6 11 CASSFRGEQFF TGTGCCAGCAGCTTTAGGGGTGAGCAGTTCTTC
. TRBD1 TRBJ1-5 TRBV3-1/TRBV3-2 16 CASSQRDRGGNQPQHF TGTGCCAGCAGCCAACGGGACAGAGGTGGCAATCAGCCCCAGCATTTT
. TRBD2 TRBJ2-3 TRBV11-2 19 CASSLVGAMTSGRGDTQYF TGTGCCAGCAGCTTGGTCGGCGCGATGACTAGCGGGCGCGGAGATACGCAGTATTTT
. . TRBJ2-7 TRBV7-2 16 CASSLARVGSRYEQYF TGTGCCAGCAGCTTAGCGAGGGTGGGATCGAGGTACGAGCAGTACTTC
. . TRBJ1-1 TRBV4-1 15 CASSQAVQVPYGAFF TGCGCCAGCAGCCAAGCGGTACAGGTCCCTTATGGTGCTTTCTTT
. . TRBJ2-5 TRBV11-2 16 CASSPQIVTVAETQYF TGTGCCAGCAGCCCTCAGATCGTGACAGTTGCCGAGACCCAGTACTTC
. . TRBJ2-4 TRBV5-1 14 CASSEDSAEDIQYF TGCGCCAGCAGCGAGGACAGTGCAGAGGACATTCAGTACTTC
. TRBD1 TRBJ2-1 TRBV25-1 11 CASSADRAQFF TGTGCCAGCAGTGCGGACAGGGCCCAGTTCTTC
once . TRBJ1-4 TRBV6-5 12 CASSSFSGLLFF TGTGCCAGCAGTTCTTTCTCGGGGTTACTGTTTTTT
. TRBD1 TRBJ1-2 TRBV4-1 13 CASSQVTGAPYTF TGCGCCAGCAGCCAAGTTACAGGGGCTCCCTACACCTTC
. . TRBJ1-6 TRBV19 14 CASDSGGSSSPLHF TGTGCCAGTGACTCGGGAGGCTCGAGTTCACCCCTCCACTTT
. . TRBJ1-5 TRBV24-1 14 CATHSGRLDQPQHF TGTGCCACCCATTCAGGGCGGTTGGACCAGCCCCAGCATTTT
. . TRBJ2-7 TRBV21-1 17 CASSKDFRGAGLREQYF TGTGCCAGCAGCAAAGATTTTCGGGGGGCCGGTCTACGAGAGCAGTACTTC
once . TRBJ1-3 TRBV19 16 CASSTAGRQGGNTIYF TGTGCCAGTAGCACCGCAGGGAGGCAAGGTGGAAACACCATATATTTT
. . TRBJ1-2 TRBV19 13 CASRDTANYGYTF TGTGCCAGTAGAGACACAGCTAACTATGGCTACACCTTC
. . TRBJ2-1 TRBV5-1 14 CASSLNPRGNEQFF TGCGCCAGCAGCTTGAACCCGCGGGGAAATGAGCAGTTCTTC
. . TRBJ1-5 TRBV3-1/TRBV3-2 14 CASSLGGSNQPQHF TGTGCCAGCAGCCTAGGAGGTTCCAATCAGCCCCAGCATTTT
. TRBD1 TRBJ1-5 TRBV2 14 CASSPGTGGQPQHF TGTGCCAGCAGCCCCGGGACAGGGGGTCAGCCCCAGCATTTT
. . TRBJ1-1 TRBV28 14 CASNDVAAATEAFF TGTGCCAGCAATGATGTTGCGGCTGCCACTGAAGCTTTCTTT
. TRBD1 TRBJ1-2 TRBV29-1 13 CSVGTGGAWGYTF TGCAGCGTTGGGACAGGGGGCGCCTGGGGCTACACCTTC
once TRBD1 TRBJ1-1 TRBV27 14 CASSWGQLNTEAFF TGTGCCAGCAGTTGGGGACAGCTGAACACTGAAGCTTTCTTT
few TRBD1 TRBJ1-4 TRBV11-2 15 CASSLRGSVTEKLFF TGTGCCAGCAGCCTCAGGGGGTCGGTGACCGAAAAACTGTTTTTT
. TRBD1 TRBJ2-5 TRBV28 16 CASSLIGTGAQETQYF TGTGCCAGCAGTCTAATAGGGACAGGGGCACAAGAGACCCAGTACTTC
. . TRBJ2-1 TRBV5-1 14 CASSLGQVNNEQFF TGCGCCAGCAGCTTGGGACAGGTAAACAATGAGCAGTTCTTC
. TRBD1 TRBJ2-2 TRBV5-1 16 CASRALQGAHTGELFF TGCGCCAGCAGGGCACTACAGGGGGCGCACACCGGGGAGCTGTTTTTT
. TRBD1 TRBJ1-1 TRBV24-1 16 CATSDSQGAPGTEAFF TGTGCCACCAGTGATTCGCAGGGGGCGCCGGGCACTGAAGCTTTCTTT
. TRBD1 TRBJ2-1 TRBV6-5 14 CASRPGQGFGEQFF TGTGCCAGCCGCCCGGGACAGGGATTTGGTGAGCAGTTCTTC
. TRBD1 TRBJ2-5 TRBV10-2 15 CASSSQGAGRETQYF TGCGCCAGCAGTTCACAGGGGGCTGGGCGAGAGACCCAGTACTTC
. . TRBJ1-1 TRBV27 15 CASSPGPRVNTEAFF TGTGCCAGCAGTCCCGGTCCCAGGGTGAACACTGAAGCTTTCTTT
. TRBD2 TRBJ2-3 TRBV29-1 15 CSAGRGGPRTDTQYF TGCAGCGCCGGACGGGGGGGCCCCCGCACAGATACGCAGTATTTT
. . TRBJ2-5 TRBV21-1 12 CAINCLQETQYF TGTGCCATCAACTGCCTCCAAGAGACCCAGTACTTC
once TRBD1 TRBJ1-4 TRBV29-1 13 CSARQGDNEKLFF TGCAGCGCCCGACAGGGGGATAATGAAAAACTGTTTTTT
. TRBD2 TRBJ2-1 TRBV4-1 15 CASSQGGRGGNEQFF TGCGCCAGCAGCCAAGGGGGAAGGGGAGGGAATGAGCAGTTCTTC
. TRBD1 TRBJ2-3 TRBV28 15 CASSSTGAPMGTQYF TGTGCCAGCAGTTCCACAGGGGCTCCTATGGGTACGCAGTATTTT
. . TRBJ2-2 TRBV29-1 13 CSVESSSGGELFF TGCAGCGTTGAATCGTCTAGTGGCGGGGAGCTGTTTTTT
few TRBD1 TRBJ1-5 TRBV7-9 15 CASSLGGTVNQPQHF TGTGCCAGCAGCTTAGGCGGGACAGTCAATCAGCCCCAGCATTTT
. TRBD1 TRBJ1-2 TRBV5-1 16 CASSSIRTGSDYGYTF TGCGCCAGCAGCTCGATACGGACAGGGAGCGACTATGGCTACACCTTC
once . TRBJ1-5 TRBV19 14 CASRRLSSNQPQHF TGTGCCAGTAGGAGACTATCTTCCAATCAGCCCCAGCATTTT
. . TRBJ1-5 TRBV24-1 14 CATSDPGANQPQHF TGTGCCACCAGTGATCCCGGAGCCAATCAGCCCCAGCATTTT
. . TRBJ2-1 TRBV4-1 16 CASSQAPSNPYNEQFF TGCGCCAGCAGCCAGGCCCCATCGAACCCCTACAATGAGCAGTTCTTC
. . TRBJ1-1 TRBV7-2 10 CASTLFEAFF TGTGCCAGCACCCTCTTTGAAGCTTTCTTT
. . TRBJ1-4 TRBV18 15 CASSPRRGADEKLFF TGTGCCAGCTCACCACGGAGGGGAGCTGATGAAAAACTGTTTTTT
. TRBD2 TRBJ2-7 TRBV4-1 16 CASSPGGVRGGYEQYF TGCGCCAGCAGCCCGGGAGGGGTGCGGGGGGGCTACGAGCAGTACTTC
. . TRBJ1-3 TRBV29-1 17 CSVEGITGTPSGNTIYF TGCAGCGTTGAAGGGATAACGGGGACACCCTCTGGAAACACCATATATTTT
. . TRBJ1-5 TRBV5-1 13 CASSLGGGQPQHF TGCGCCAGCAGCTTGGGGGGAGGTCAGCCCCAGCATTTT
few TRBD1 TRBJ1-2 TRBV4-1 14 CASSRDSANYGYTF TGCGCCAGCAGCCGGGACAGCGCTAACTATGGCTACACCTTC
. . TRBJ1-3 TRBV30 14 CAWSRGAAGNTIYF TGTGCCTGGAGTCGGGGGGCGGCTGGAAACACCATATATTTT